Below are 3 T cell receptor beta chains sequenced from a single sample in a study of blood T cell repertoires in COVID-19. Sequencing was performed with immunoSEQ multiplex PCR; in TCRdb, only in-frame clones are kept and a portion is missing. Here the sample spans fewer than 300,000 clones, more than 65% being singletons. Sequenced: peripheral blood. These receptors were collected from a young woman with acute or convalescent COVID-19.

This chain connects TRBV3-1 (or the pseudogene TRBV3-2) to TRBJ1-2; no reliable D call. With 4 bases removed from V and 3 bases from J, the gap between germline ends came to 18 bases. Germline CDR1 LGHDT, CDR2 YNNKEL (reference sequence). The CDR3 has 16 residues. The CDR3, as DNA: TGTGCCAGCAGCCTTCATCCTACGGCCCGGGACTATGGCTACACCTTC. Amino acids: CASSLHPTARDYGYTF.

In this sample, this clone turned up a few times. CDR3 amino acids: CASSYGTGVGGNQPQHF. CDR3 DNA: TGTGCCAGCAGCTACGGGACAGGGGTTGGGGGCAATCAGCCCCAGCATTTT. The V and J genes are TRBV5-4 and TRBJ1-5; TRBD1 matches 10 bases. Germline CDR1 is SGHNT and CDR2 is YYREEE (reference sequence). CDR3 length equals 17 residues. J gave up 2 bases and V 3 bases, and 8 bases lay outside the gene matches.

V gene TRBV18 combines with J gene TRBJ1-4; the match to TRBD1 covers 9 bases. The CDR3 spans 14 residues. V was pared by 8 bases and J by 8 bases, with 9 bases of the junction left unmatched. The V gene's germline CDR1 is KGHSH and CDR2 LQKENI. CDR3: CASAAGQGWEKLFF. The CDR3 DNA reads as TGTGCCAGCGCGGCGGGACAGGGTTGGGAAAAACTGTTTTTT.